This T cell receptor (beta chain) emerged from a study of blood T cell repertoires in COVID-19. The authors' processing: Reference gene primer amplification in the assay estimated nucleated cell counts. Libraries were prepared by immunoSEQ multiplex PCR; TCRdb keeps only in-frame clonotypes and omits some of them. Clone size and the V and J calls come from that table; the DNA yielded D and trimming. The sample has 110,000 to 150,000 clones; more than 80% are singletons. Per germline, CDR1 KGHSH and CDR2 LQKENI. The CDR3 extends over 17 amino acids. Trimming removed 4 bases from V and 5 bases from J; junction bases left unmatched: 13.

Sequencing input: PBMCs or T cells enriched from blood (not recorded which). The sequence derives from a woman younger than 30 who had been exposed to COVID-19. V usage is TRBV18 and J usage is TRBJ2-1, with 8 bases matching TRBD2. The CDR3 nucleotides are TGTGCCAGCTCACTCCAGAGGGCGGGAGGCCTAAACAATGAGCAGTTCTTC. Protein product: CASSLQRAGGLNNEQFF.